These 3 T cell receptor beta chains came from one sample sequenced in a study of blood T cell repertoires in COVID-19. Clones were read by immunoSEQ multiplex PCR, and TCRdb kept only the in-frame ones, dropping some. The sample has more than 70,000 clones, approximately 86% seen once. The sequencing sample was made of peripheral blood. These receptors were obtained from a woman in her 50s with active or convalescent COVID-19.

The rearrangement uses TRBV5-8 and TRBJ2-7; D is possibly TRBD2 (5 bases). CDR1 and CDR2 (germline): SGHTS, YDEGEE. V lost 0 bases and J 0 bases, leaving 10 bases between the germline ends. This CDR3 spans 15 amino acids. Written as DNA, the CDR3 is TGTGCCAGCAGCTTGGAGCCGGGAAGCTCCTACGAGCAGTACTTC. Protein sequence: CASSLEPGSSYEQYF.

CDR3 sequence reads: CASREGSGIGFYEQYF. The CDR3 region has the DNA TGTGCCAGCAGGGAAGGATCAGGAATAGGCTTCTACGAGCAGTACTTC. J is TRBJ2-7 and V is TRBV7-9; no definite D call. V lost 6 bases and J 3 bases, leaving 21 bases between the germline ends. The length of the CDR3 is 16 residues. The V gene's germline CDR1 is SEHNR and CDR2 FQNEAQ (reference sequence). Using reference TRBV7-9 and TRBJ2-7 for the parts outside the CDR3, the full variable domain is DTGVSQNPRHKITKRGQNVTFRCDPISEHNRLYWYRQTLGQGPEFLTYFQNEAQLEKSRLLSDRFSAERPKGSFSTLEIQRTEQGDSAMYLCASREGSGIGFYEQYFGPGTRLTVT.

The chain has TRBV29-1 and TRBJ2-3, with D maybe TRBD1 (5 bases). Per the germline V gene, CDR1 is SQVTM and CDR2 is ANQGSEA. The CDR3 runs 14 residues. V lost 5 bases to trimming and J lost 0 bases, with 12 bases between them. In DNA, the CDR3 is TGCAGCGTTTATCAGGGAAAGAGCACAGATACGCAGTATTTT. Protein product: CSVYQGKSTDTQYF.